The source of this TCR beta chain is a study of T and B cells in COVID-19 patients. Study as a whole: Blood was sampled from COVID-19 patients who were either actively infected or recovered.

Each TRB amplification used roughly 220-550 ng of genomic DNA from blood. V lost 1 base and J 6 bases, leaving 3 bases between the germline ends. Germline CDR1 SGHNT, CDR2 YENEEA. The CDR3 spans 12 residues. Relative to its sample, this clonotype is medium-sized. TRB rearrangements were amplified by multiplex PCR with BIOMED2 TRB-A/B primers. TCRdb re-called the multiplex PCR reads through MiXCR, storing one row per CDR3 protein. The table shows around 10,000 distinct CDR3 sequences, with about 36% occurring only once. The V call is TRBV11-3, the J call TRBJ2-2, with no clear D. Sample: blood. This TCR came from a human donor with active COVID-19. The CDR3 sequence is CASSLAPGELFF. The CDR3 nucleotides read TGTGCCAGCAGCTTAGCCCCCGGGGAGCTGTTTTTT.